The clone carrying this TCR beta chain was seen just once. Its specificity is unknown. The CDR3 is 14 amino acids. V dropped 6 bases and J dropped 1; count of bases not matched to a gene: 5. Germline V gene data show CDR1 as MNHEY and CDR2 as SMNVEV (reference sequence). The sample comes from a study of cytomegalovirus exposure and HLA in healthy donors. Points from the study as a whole: It is likely that the observed cluster of highly shared sequence variants was a sequencing artifact.

The primer mix had 60 Vbeta and 13 Jbeta primers. Profiled with immunoSEQ multiplex PCR; TCRdb holds only in-frame clones, not every one. Of more than 150,000 clones listed, around 85% are singletons. The chain links TRBV27 to TRBJ2-5, with TRBD1 matching 7 bases. The clonotype was recovered from a man aged 50-59 years in good health and CMV-seronegative. Sequencing was carried out using PBMCs. The CDR3 coding sequence is TGTGCCAGCAGCGTTCGGGACAGCCAAGAGACCCAGTACTTC. It codes for CASSVRDSQETQYF.